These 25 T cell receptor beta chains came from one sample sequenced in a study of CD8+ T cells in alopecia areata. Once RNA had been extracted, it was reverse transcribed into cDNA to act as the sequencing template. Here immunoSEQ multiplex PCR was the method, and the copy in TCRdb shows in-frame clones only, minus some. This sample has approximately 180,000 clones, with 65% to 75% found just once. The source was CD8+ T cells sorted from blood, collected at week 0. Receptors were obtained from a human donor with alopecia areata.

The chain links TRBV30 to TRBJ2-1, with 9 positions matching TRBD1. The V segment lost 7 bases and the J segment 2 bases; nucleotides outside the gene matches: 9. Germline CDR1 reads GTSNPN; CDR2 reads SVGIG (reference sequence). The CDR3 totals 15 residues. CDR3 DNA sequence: TGTGCCTCCCTATTGACAGGGGGGCCCTACAATGAGCAGTTCTTC. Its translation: CASLLTGGPYNEQFF.

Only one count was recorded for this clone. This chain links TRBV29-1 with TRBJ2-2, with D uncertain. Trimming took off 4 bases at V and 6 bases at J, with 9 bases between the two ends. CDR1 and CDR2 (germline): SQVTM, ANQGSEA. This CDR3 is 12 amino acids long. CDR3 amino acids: CSVVRGAGELFF. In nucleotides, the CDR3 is TGCAGCGTTGTTCGTGGGGCCGGGGAGCTGTTTTTT.

The CDR3 nucleotides read TGTGCCAGCAGTCCCGGACTATCTCCGTTCTTC. This translates into CASSPGLSPFF. This chain connects TRBV2 to TRBJ2-1; possible D gene TRBD2, 6 bases. V gave up 5 bases and J gave up 15 bases, with 14 bases separating them. Per the germline V gene, CDR1 is SNHLY and CDR2 is FYNNEI. The CDR3 is made up of 11 amino acids.

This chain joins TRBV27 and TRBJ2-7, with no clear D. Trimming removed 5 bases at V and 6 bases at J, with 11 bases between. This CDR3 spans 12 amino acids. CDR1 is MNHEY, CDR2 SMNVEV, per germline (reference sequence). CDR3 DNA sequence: TGTGCCAGCAGTGAACAGAGCCCCGAGCAGTACTTC. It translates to CASSEQSPEQYF.

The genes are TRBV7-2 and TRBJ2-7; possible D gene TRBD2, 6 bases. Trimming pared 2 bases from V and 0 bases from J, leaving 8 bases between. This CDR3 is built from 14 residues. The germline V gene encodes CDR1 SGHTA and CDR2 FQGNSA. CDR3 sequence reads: CASSLMGGSYEQYF. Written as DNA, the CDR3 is TGTGCCAGCAGCTTAATGGGGGGCTCCTACGAGCAGTACTTC.

CDR3 protein: CASSQDSGGAADTQYF. For the CDR3, the DNA is TGCGCCAGCAGCCAAGATAGCGGGGGGGCGGCGGATACGCAGTATTTT. This sequence joins TRBV4-1 and TRBJ2-3; TRBD2 agrees at 11 bases. The CDR3 consists of 16 residues. Germline lookup yields CDR1 MGHRA and CDR2 YSYEKL. V gave up 0 bases and J gave up 6 bases; unmatched junction bases: 5.

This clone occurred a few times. The CDR3 protein is CASSPELANTEAFF. In DNA form, the CDR3 reads TGTGCCAGCAGCCCCGAACTGGCGAACACTGAAGCTTTCTTT. This chain uses TRBV14 with TRBJ1-1; D remains ambiguous. The germline V gene has CDR1 SGHDN and CDR2 FVKESK. The CDR3 loop spans 14 amino acids. Trimming took 4 bases from V and 1 from J, leaving 10 bases between them.

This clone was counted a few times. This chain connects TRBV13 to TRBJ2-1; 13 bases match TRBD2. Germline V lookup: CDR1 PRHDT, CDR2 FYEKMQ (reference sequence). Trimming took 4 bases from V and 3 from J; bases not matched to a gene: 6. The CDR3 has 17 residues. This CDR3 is CASSSPTSGGYYNEQFF. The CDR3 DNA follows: TGTGCCAGCAGCTCCCCGACTAGCGGGGGGTACTACAATGAGCAGTTCTTC.

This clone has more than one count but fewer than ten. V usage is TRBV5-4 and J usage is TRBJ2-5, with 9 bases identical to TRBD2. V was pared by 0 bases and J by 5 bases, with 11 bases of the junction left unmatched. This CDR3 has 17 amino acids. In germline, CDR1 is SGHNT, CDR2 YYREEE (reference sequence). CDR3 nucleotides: TGTGCCAGCAGCTTGGCTCTTAGCGGGGGTCGAGGGGAGACCCAGTACTTC. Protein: CASSLALSGGRGETQYF.

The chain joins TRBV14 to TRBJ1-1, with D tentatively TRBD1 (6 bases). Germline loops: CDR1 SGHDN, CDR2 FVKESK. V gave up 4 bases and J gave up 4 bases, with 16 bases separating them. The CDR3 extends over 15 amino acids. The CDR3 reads CASSLSRGQFTEAFF. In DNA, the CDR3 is TGTGCCAGCAGCCTCTCCCGGGGGCAGTTCACTGAAGCTTTCTTT.

CDR3 in DNA: TGTGCCAGCAGGGGGGACGGCCGGCGAGGGGAGCTGTTTTTT. Its protein is CASRGDGRRGELFF. The chain couples TRBV2 to TRBJ2-2, with D tentatively TRBD1 or TRBD2 (5 bases each). The CDR3 length is 14 residues. The germline V gene encodes CDR1 SNHLY and CDR2 FYNNEI. Trimming removed 6 bases at V and 8 bases at J, with 16 bases between.

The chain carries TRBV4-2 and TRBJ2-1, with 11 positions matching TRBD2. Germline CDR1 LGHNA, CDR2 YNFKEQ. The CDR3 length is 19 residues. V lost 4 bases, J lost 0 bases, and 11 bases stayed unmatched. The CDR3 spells CASSLKGASGGYSYNEQFF. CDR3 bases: TGTGCCAGCAGCCTTAAAGGGGCTAGCGGGGGGTACTCCTACAATGAGCAGTTCTTC.

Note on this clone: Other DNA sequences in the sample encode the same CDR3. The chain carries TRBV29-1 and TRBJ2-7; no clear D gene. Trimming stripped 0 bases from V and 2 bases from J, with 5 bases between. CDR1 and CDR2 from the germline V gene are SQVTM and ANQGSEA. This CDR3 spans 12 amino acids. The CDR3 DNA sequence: TGCAGCGTTGAAGATCGTGCCTACGAGCAGTACTTC. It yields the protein CSVEDRAYEQYF.

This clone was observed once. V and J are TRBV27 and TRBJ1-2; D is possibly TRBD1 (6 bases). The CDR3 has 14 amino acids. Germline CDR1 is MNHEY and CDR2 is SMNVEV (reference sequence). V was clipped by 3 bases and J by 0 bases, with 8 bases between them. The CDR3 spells CASSLTGSNYGYTF. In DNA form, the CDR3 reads TGTGCCAGCAGTTTGACAGGCTCTAACTATGGCTACACCTTC.

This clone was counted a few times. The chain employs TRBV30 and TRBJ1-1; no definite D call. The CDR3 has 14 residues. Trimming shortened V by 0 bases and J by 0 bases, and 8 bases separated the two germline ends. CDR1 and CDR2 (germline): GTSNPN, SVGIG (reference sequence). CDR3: CAWSVGPLNTEAFF. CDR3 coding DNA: TGTGCCTGGAGTGTAGGTCCGCTGAACACTGAAGCTTTCTTT.

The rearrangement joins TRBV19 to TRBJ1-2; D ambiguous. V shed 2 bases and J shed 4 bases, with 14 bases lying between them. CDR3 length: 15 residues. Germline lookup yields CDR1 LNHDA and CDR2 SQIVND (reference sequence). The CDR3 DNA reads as TGTGCCAGTAGTATAAAAACGGCTTCGGGCTATGGCTACACCTTC. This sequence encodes CASSIKTASGYGYTF.

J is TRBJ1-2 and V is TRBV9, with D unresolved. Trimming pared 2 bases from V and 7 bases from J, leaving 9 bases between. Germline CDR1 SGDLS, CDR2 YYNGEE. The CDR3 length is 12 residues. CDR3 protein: CASSVSTGGYTF. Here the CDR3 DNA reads TGTGCCAGCAGCGTGAGTACCGGTGGCTACACCTTC.

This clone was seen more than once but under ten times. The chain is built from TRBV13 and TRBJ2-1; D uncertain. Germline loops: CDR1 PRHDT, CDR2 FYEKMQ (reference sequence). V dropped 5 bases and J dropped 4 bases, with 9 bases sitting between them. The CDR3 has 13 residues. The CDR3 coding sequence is TGTGCCAGCAGCGCCTCAGGATACAATGAGCAGTTCTTC. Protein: CASSASGYNEQFF. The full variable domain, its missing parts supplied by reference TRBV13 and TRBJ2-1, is AAGVIQSPRHLIKEKRETATLKCYPIPRHDTVYWYQQGPGQDPQFLISFYEKMQSDKGSIPDRFSAQQFSDYHSELNMSSLELGDSALYFCASSASGYNEQFFGPGTRLTVL.

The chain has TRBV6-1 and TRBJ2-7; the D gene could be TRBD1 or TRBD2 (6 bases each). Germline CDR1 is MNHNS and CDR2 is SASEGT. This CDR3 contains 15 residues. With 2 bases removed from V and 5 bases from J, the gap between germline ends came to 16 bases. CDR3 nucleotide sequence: TGTGCCAGCAGTGAACATGACCGGGGGCCGGACGAGCAGTACTTC. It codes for CASSEHDRGPDEQYF.

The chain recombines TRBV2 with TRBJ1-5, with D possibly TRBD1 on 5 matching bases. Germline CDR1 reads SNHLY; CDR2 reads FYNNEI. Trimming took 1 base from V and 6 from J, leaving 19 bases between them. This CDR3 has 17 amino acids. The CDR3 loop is CASSEGGWGELRQPQHF. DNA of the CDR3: TGTGCCAGCAGTGAAGGTGGATGGGGCGAACTACGTCAGCCCCAGCATTTT. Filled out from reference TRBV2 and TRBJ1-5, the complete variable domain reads EPEVTQTPSHQVTQMGQEVILRCVPISNHLYFYWYRQILGQKVEFLVSFYNNEISEKSEIFDDQFSVERPDGSNFTLKIRSTKLEDSAMYFCASSEGGWGELRQPQHFGDGTRLSIL.

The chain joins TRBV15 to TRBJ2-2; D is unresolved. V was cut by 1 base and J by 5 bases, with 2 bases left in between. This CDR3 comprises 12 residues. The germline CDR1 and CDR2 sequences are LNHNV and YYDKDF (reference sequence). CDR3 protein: CATSRVTGELFF. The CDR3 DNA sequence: TGTGCCACCAGCAGAGTTACCGGGGAGCTGTTTTTT.

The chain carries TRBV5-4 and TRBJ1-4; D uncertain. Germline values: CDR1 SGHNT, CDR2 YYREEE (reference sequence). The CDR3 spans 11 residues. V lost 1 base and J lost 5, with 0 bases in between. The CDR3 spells CASSLNEKLFF. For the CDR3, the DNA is TGTGCCAGCAGCTTGAATGAAAAACTGTTTTTT.

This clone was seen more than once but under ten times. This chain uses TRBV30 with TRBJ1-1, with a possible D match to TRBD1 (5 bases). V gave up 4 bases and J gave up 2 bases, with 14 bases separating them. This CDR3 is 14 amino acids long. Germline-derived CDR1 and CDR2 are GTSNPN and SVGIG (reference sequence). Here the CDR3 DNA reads TGTGCCTGGACCCCGGGACCTAAAAACACTGAAGCTTTCTTT. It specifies CAWTPGPKNTEAFF.

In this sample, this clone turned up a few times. The CDR3 bases are TGTGCCAGCACCGTCGGGGTGGGTGGCGAAAAACTGTTTTTT. Its protein is CASTVGVGGEKLFF. The V and J genes are TRBV7-9 and TRBJ1-4; D unclear. CDR3 size: 14 residues. Germline V gene sequence: CDR1 SEHNR, CDR2 FQNEAQ (reference sequence). The ends were cut back, 7 bases at V and 8 bases at J, with 17 bases in the middle.

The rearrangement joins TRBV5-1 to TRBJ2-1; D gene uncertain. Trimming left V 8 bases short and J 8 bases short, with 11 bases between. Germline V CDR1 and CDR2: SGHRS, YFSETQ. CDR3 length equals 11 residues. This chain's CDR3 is CASSPGYEQFF. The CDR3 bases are TGCGCCAGTTCACCCGGGTATGAGCAGTTCTTC.